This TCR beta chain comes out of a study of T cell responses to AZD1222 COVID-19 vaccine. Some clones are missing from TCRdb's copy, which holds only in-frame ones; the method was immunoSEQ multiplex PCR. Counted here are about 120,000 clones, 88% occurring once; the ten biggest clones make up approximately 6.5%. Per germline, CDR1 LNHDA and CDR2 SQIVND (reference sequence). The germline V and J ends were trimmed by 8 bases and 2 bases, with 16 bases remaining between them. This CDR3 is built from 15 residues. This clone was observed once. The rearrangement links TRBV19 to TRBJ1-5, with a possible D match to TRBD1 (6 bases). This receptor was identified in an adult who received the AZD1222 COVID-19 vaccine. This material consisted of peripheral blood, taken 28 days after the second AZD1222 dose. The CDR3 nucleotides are TGTGCCAGTGCTATCAGGGGAATTGGCAATCAGCCCCAGCATTTT. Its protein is CASAIRGIGNQPQHF.